A selection of T cell receptor beta chains follows, all from one sample in a study of cytomegalovirus exposure and HLA in healthy donors. Assay: immunoSEQ multiplex PCR; the TCRdb copy retains only in-frame clones and omits some. The sample has approximately 140,000 clones, 84% seen once. Sequenced material: PBMCs. The receptor set was obtained from a man aged 50-59 years in good health and CMV-seronegative. The CDR3 runs from the conserved cysteine through the conserved F or W. Only part of the rows carry a size: once, few, many, or a class if the clone is expanded.

j_call v_call clone_size cdr3_aa
TRBJ2-3 TRBV25-1 . CASSDGQTSGGTDTQYF
TRBJ1-2 TRBV11-2 . CASSLGTGDRLYGYTF
TRBJ2-3 TRBV6-6 . CASSPDSGFTDTQYF
TRBJ2-3 TRBV4-1 . CASSQDRRGARTDTQYF
TRBJ1-1 TRBV11-2 . CATGLDVVDTEAFF
TRBJ2-7 TRBV30 . CACLVGSSYEQYF
TRBJ2-1 TRBV30 . CAWRYRGVPLFNEQFF
TRBJ2-1 TRBV9 . CASSVGLAGASSYNEQFF
TRBJ2-4 TRBV7-2 . CASSFGGAGVDIQYF
TRBJ1-5 TRBV6-1 . CASSDPSSSGNSNQPQHF
TRBJ2-5 TRBV9 . CASSVGQGWETQYF
TRBJ1-5 TRBV5-5 . CASSSGPGEYSNQPQHF
TRBJ2-1 TRBV5-1 . CASSPPSGSGGGNEQFF
TRBJ1-6 TRBV30 few CAWSVRGTGNSPLHF
TRBJ2-7 TRBV7-2 . CASSLAWADSYEQYF
TRBJ1-1 TRBV19 . CASCRGRGILEAFF
TRBJ2-3 TRBV6-4 . CATRGDSTDTQYF
TRBJ2-5 TRBV2 once CASSIQPVRGRETQYF
TRBJ1-5 TRBV30 . CAWGTGQPQHF
TRBJ2-5 TRBV7-9 . CSSSVPIIETQYF
TRBJ2-3 TRBV4-1 . CASSQVGGGTDTQYF
TRBJ2-3 TRBV6-5 . CASSPWAGSTDTQYF
TRBJ1-1 TRBV4-3 . CASSQEFARSGEPEAFF
TRBJ2-1 TRBV27 few CASSKPPRTGATYNEQFF
TRBJ2-3 TRBV7-8 once CASSLRADTQYF
TRBJ1-2 TRBV5-1 . CASSSGENYGYTF
TRBJ1-3 TRBV6-4 . CAPHPGQFSGNTIYF
. TRBV6-6 few CASSYGEVREQYF
TRBJ2-7 TRBV2 . CASSSEGQGAYEQYF
TRBJ2-5 TRBV4-1 . CASSQDGRGAGETQYF
TRBJ1-1 TRBV4-2 . CASSQGQENTEAFF
TRBJ2-5 TRBV9 . CASSVTGGATQYF
TRBJ2-1 TRBV25-1 . CASHLSGTGNVQFF
TRBJ2-7 TRBV5-1 . CASSFLLARSSYEQYF
TRBJ2-7 TRBV5-1 . CASSLAVENEQYF
TRBJ2-1 TRBV4-3 . CASSAGPGREQFF
TRBJ1-4 TRBV4-2 . CASSQDPQAGREGEKLFF
TRBJ2-5 TRBV4-1 . CASSQGGIKETQYF
TRBJ2-3 TRBV13 . CASSPRGGEDTDTQYF
TRBJ2-6 TRBV9 . CASSFGTGQVPGANVLTF
TRBJ2-7 TRBV19 . CASTGRGQAYEQYF
TRBJ1-2 TRBV6-6 . CASILDGEGGYTF
TRBJ1-6 TRBV30 few CAWSRPGQYNSPLHF
TRBJ2-1 TRBV7-2 . CASSLAERWQFF
TRBJ1-4 TRBV21-1 . CASSPRSTFQGIATNEKLFF
TRBJ1-1 TRBV7-9 . CASSTSGGGPTEAFF